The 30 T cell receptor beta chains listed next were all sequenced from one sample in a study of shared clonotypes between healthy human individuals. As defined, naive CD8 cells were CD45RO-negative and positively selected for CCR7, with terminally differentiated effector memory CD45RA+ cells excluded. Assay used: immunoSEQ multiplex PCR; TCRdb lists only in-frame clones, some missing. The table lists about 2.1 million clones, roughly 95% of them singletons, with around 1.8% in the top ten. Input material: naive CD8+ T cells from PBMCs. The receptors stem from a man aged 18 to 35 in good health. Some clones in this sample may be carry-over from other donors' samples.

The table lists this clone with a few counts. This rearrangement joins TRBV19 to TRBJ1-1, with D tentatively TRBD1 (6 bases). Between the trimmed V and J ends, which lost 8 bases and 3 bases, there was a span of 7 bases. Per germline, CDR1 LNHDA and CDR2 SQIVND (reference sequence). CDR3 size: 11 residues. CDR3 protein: CASYRDTEAFF. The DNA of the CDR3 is TGTGCCAGTTACAGGGACACTGAAGCTTTCTTT.

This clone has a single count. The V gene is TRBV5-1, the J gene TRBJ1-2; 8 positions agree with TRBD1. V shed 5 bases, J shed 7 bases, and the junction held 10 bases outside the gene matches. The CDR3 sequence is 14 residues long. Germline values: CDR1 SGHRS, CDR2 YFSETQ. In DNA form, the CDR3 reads TGCGCCAGCAGGGAAGACAGGGGAATTTCTGGCTACACCTTC. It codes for CASREDRGISGYTF.

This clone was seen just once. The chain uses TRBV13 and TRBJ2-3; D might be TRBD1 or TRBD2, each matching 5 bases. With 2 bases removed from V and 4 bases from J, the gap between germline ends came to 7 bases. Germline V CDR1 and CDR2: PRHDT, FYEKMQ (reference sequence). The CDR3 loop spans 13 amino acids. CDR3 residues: CASSLRGADTQYF. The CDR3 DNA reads TGTGCCAGCAGCTTAAGAGGGGCAGATACGCAGTATTTT.

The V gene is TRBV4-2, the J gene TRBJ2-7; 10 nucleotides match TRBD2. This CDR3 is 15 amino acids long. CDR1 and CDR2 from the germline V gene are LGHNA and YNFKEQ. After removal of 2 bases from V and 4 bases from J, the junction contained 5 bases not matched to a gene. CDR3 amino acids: CASSQLLAGPYEQYF. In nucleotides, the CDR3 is TGTGCCAGCAGCCAATTACTAGCGGGACCTTACGAGCAGTACTTC.

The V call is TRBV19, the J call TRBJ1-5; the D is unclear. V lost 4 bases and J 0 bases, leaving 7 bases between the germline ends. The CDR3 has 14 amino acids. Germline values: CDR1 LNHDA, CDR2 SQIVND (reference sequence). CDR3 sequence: CASSSYHSNQPQHF. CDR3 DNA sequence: TGTGCCAGTAGTAGCTATCATAGCAATCAGCCCCAGCATTTT.

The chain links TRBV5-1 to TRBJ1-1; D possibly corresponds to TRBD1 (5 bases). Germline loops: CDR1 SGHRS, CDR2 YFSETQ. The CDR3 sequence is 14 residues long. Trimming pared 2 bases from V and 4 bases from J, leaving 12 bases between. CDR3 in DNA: TGCGCCAGCAGCTTCGGGGAAGGGGCCACTGAAGCTTTCTTT. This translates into CASSFGEGATEAFF.

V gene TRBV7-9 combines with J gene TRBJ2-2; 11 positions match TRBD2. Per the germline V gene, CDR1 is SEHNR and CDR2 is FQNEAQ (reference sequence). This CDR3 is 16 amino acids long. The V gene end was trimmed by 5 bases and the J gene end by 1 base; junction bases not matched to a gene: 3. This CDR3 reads CASSDGTSGNTGELFF. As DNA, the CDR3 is TGTGCCAGCAGCGACGGGACTAGCGGGAACACCGGGGAGCTGTTTTTT.

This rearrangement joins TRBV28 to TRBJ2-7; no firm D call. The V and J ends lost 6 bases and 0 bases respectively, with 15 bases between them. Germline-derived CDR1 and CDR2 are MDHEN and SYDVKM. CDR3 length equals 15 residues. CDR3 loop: CASRKWLVGSYEQYF. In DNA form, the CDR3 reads TGTGCCAGCAGGAAGTGGCTCGTCGGCTCCTACGAGCAGTACTTC.

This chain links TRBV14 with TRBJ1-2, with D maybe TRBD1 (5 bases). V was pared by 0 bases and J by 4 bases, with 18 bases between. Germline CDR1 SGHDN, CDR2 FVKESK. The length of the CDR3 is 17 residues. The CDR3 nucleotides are TGTGCCAGCAGCCAAGATAGGGGACTTGGGGGTGCCTATGGCTACACCTTC. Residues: CASSQDRGLGGAYGYTF.

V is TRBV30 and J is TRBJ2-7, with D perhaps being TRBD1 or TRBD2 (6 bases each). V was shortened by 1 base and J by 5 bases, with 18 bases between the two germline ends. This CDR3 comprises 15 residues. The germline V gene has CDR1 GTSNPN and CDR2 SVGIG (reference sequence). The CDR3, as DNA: TGTGCCTGGAGTGCCGGGGGCAGTTCATCGGACGAGCAGTACTTC. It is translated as CAWSAGGSSSDEQYF.

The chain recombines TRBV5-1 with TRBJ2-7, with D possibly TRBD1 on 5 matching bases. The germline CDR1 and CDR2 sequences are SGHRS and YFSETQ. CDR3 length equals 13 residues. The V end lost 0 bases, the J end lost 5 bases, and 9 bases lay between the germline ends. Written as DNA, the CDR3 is TGCGCCAGCAGCTTGGAGTCAGGGCACGAGCAGTACTTC. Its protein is CASSLESGHEQYF.

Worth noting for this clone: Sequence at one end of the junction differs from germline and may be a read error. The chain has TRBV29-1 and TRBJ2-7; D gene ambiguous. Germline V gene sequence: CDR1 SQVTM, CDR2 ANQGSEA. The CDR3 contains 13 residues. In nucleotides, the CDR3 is TGCAGCGTTGAAGTCGCCAGCTCCTACGAGCAGCACTTC. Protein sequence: CSVEVASSYEQHF.

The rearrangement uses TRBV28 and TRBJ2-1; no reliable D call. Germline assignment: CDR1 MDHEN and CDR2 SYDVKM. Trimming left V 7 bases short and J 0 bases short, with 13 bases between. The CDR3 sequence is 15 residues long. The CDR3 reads CASTQVPSSYNEQFF. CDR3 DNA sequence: TGTGCCAGCACTCAGGTCCCGAGCTCCTACAATGAGCAGTTCTTC.

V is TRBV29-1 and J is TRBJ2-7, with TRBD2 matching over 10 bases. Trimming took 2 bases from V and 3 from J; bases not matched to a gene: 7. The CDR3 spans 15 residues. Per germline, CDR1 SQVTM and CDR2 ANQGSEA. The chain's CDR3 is CSVELWTSGDYEQYF. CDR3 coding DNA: TGCAGCGTTGAACTTTGGACTAGCGGAGACTACGAGCAGTACTTC.

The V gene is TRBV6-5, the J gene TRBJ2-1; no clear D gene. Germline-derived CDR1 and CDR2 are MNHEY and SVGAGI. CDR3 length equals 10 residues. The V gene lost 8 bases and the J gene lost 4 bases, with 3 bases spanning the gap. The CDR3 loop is CASRYNEQFF. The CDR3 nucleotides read TGTGCCAGCCGGTACAATGAGCAGTTCTTC.

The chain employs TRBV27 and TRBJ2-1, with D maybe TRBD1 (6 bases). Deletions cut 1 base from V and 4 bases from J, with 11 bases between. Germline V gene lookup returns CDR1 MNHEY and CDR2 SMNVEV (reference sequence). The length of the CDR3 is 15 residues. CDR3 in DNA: TGTGCCAGCAGTTTATTCGGGACACCTTACAATGAGCAGTTCTTC. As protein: CASSLFGTPYNEQFF.

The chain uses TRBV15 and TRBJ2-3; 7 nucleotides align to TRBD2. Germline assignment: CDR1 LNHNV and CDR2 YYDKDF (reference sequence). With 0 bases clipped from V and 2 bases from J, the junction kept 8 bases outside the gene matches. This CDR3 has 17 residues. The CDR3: CATSRDSRRDYTDTQYF. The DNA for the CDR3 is TGTGCCACCAGCAGAGATTCTAGGCGGGACTACACAGATACGCAGTATTTT.

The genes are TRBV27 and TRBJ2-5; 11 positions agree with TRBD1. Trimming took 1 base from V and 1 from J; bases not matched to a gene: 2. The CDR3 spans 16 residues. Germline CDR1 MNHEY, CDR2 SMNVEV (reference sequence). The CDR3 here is CASSLLGTGGQETQYF. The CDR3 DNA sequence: TGTGCCAGCAGTTTATTGGGGACAGGGGGCCAAGAGACCCAGTACTTC.

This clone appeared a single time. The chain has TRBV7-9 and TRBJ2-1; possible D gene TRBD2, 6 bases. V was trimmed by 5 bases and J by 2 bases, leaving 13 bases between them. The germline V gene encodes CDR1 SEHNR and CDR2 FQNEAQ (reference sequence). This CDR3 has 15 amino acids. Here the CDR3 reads CASSPPTRAYNEQFF. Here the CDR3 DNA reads TGTGCCAGCAGCCCACCGACTAGAGCCTACAATGAGCAGTTCTTC.

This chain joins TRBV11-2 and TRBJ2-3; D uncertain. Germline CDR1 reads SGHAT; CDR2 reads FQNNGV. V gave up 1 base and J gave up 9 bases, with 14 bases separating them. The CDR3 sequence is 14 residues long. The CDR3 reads CASSLGGPTRTQYF. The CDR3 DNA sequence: TGTGCCAGCAGCTTAGGGGGTCCGACACGAACGCAGTATTTT.

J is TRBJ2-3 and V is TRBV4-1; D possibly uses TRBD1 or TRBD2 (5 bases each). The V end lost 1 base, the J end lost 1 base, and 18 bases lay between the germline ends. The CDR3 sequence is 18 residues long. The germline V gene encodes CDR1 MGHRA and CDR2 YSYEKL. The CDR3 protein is CASSQAGAFTGRTDTQYF. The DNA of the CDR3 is TGCGCCAGCAGCCAAGCTGGGGCGTTTACGGGACGCACAGATACGCAGTATTTT.

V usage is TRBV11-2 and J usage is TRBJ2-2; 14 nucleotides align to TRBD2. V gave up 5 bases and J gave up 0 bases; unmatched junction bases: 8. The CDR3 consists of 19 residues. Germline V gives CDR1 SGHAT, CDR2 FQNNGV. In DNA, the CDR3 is TGTGCCAGCAGCCCAACCAGACTAGCGGGAGGGACGAACACCGGGGAGCTGTTTTTT. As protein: CASSPTRLAGGTNTGELFF.

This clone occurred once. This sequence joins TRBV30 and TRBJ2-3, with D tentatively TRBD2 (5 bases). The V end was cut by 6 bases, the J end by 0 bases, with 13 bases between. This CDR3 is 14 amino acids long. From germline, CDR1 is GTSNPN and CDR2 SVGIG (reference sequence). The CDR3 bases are TGTGCCTGCCCGGGGTACCTCAGCACAGATACGCAGTATTTT. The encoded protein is CACPGYLSTDTQYF.

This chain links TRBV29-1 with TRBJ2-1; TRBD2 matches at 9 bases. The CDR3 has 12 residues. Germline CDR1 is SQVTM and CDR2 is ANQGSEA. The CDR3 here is CRASGTGDEQFF. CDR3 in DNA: TGCAGGGCTAGCGGGACGGGGGATGAGCAGTTCTTC.

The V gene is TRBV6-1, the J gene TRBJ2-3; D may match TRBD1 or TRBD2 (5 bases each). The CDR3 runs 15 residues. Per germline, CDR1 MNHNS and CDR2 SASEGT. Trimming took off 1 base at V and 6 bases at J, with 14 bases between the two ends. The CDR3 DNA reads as TGTGCCAGCAGTGAAGTTGACAGAGAGGGGGATACGCAGTATTTT. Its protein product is CASSEVDREGDTQYF.

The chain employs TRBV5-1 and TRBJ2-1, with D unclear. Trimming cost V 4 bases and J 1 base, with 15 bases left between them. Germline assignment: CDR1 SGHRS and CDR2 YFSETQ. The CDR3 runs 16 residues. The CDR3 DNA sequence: TGCGCCAGCAGCCTTCATCCGGCGCCATCCTACAATGAGCAGTTCTTC. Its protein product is CASSLHPAPSYNEQFF.

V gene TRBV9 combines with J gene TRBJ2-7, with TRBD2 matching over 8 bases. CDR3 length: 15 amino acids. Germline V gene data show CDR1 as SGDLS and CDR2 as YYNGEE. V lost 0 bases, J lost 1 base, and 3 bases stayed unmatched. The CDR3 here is CASSVAAGESYEQYF. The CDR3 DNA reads TGTGCCAGCAGCGTAGCAGCGGGAGAATCCTACGAGCAGTACTTC.

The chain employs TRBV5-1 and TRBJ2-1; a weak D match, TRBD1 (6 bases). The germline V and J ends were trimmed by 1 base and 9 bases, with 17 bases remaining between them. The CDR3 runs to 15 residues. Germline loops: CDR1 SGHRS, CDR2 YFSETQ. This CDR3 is CASSLTTGLISEQFF. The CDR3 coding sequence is TGCGCCAGCAGCTTGACAACAGGGTTAATAAGTGAGCAGTTCTTC. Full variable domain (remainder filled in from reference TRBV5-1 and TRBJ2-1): KAGVTQTPRYLIKTRGQQVTLSCSPISGHRSVSWYQQTPGQGLQFLFEYFSETQRNKGNFPGRFSGRQFSNSRSEMNVSTLELGDSALYLCASSLTTGLISEQFFGPGTRLTVL.

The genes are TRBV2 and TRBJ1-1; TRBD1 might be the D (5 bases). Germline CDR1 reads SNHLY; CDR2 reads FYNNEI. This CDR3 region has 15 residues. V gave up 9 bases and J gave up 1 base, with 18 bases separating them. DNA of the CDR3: TGTGCCAGTCTTCACCGCGGGACCGCGAACACTGAAGCTTTCTTT. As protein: CASLHRGTANTEAFF.

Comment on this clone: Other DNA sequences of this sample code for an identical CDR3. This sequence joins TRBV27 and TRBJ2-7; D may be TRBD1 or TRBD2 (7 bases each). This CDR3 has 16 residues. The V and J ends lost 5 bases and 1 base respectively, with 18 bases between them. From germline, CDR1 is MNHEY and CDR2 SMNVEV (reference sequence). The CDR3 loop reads CASSPSGGQRSYEQYF. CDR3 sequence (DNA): TGTGCCAGCAGTCCCTCGGGGGGACAGAGATCCTACGAGCAGTACTTC.